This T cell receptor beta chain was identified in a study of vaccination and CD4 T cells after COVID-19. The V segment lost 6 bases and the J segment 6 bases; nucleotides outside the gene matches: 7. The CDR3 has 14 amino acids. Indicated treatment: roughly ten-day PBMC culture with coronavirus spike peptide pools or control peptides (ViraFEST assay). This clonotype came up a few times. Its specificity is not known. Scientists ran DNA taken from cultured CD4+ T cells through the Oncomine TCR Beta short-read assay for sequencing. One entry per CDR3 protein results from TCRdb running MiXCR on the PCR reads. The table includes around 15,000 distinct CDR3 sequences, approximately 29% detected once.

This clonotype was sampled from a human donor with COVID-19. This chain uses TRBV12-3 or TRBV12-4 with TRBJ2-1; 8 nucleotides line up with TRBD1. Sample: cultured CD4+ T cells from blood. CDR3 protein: CASSRAGGFNEQFF. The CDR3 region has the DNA TGTGCCAGCAGCCGGGCAGGGGGCTTCAATGAGCAGTTCTTC.